This is a list of T cell receptor beta chains from one sample in a study of T-cell memory formation after mild COVID-19. TCRdb independently ran MiXCR on the 5' RACE reads; one entry per CDR3 protein. The sample lists about 140,000 distinct CDR3 sequences; approximately 15% were seen once. The sequenced sample consisted of PBMCs or a T cell subset sorted from them (not recorded which). The source of these receptors is an adult woman who had mild COVID-19 (a few samples of this study predate the infection). Cell type and time point are not known. Both conserved end residues are part of each CDR3. Each record gives: CDR3 protein, V gene, J gene.

CSARVPSTYEQYF	TRBV20-1	TRBJ2-7
CASSGVTGGEAFF	TRBV6-5	TRBJ1-1
CASSPIPDRATYEQYF	TRBV7-2	TRBJ2-7
CASSLAKSPVSGTDTQYF	TRBV5-1	TRBJ2-3
CASTPRRAGYTF	TRBV7-2	TRBJ1-2
CASSTGPTGYEQYF	TRBV7-9	TRBJ2-7
CASTPVSHRGNTGELFF	TRBV27	TRBJ2-2
CASSRPGHGYTF	TRBV3-1	TRBJ1-2
CASTRDSLFTEAFF	TRBV6-1	TRBJ1-1
CAISDRDREPFF	TRBV10-3	TRBJ2-1
CASSLGLTSGPLQETQYF	TRBV11-1	TRBJ2-5
CASSLTDGNRVDTQYF	TRBV5-6	TRBJ2-3
CASSLQGVLNEQYF	TRBV7-9	TRBJ2-7
CSVVQGALTYEQYF	TRBV29-1	TRBJ2-7
CASSLEAQGALYGYTF	TRBV5-1	TRBJ1-2
CASSETPGTQETQYF	TRBV6-4	TRBJ2-5
CASSLEGGRRSTGWLEFDTQYF	TRBV5-6	TRBJ2-3
CASSPSGSRDEQFF	TRBV5-1	TRBJ2-1
CASSPIIGQGDTEAFF	TRBV12-3/TRBV12-4	TRBJ1-1
CASSLAVGARATEAFF	TRBV5-1	TRBJ1-1
CASSSGKAAGEPFF	TRBV11-3	TRBJ2-2
CASSDSGLAGGPGTQYF	TRBV2	TRBJ2-3
CASSSGLANAYEQYF	TRBV5-1	TRBJ2-7
CASSLGRAQETQYF	TRBV5-1	TRBJ2-5
CASSQSGSRFGEQFF	TRBV4-2	TRBJ2-1
CASRRQGGQSETQYF	TRBV12-3/TRBV12-4	TRBJ2-5
CASSLSLGGTDNEQFF	TRBV7-9	TRBJ2-1
CASSLTSVGTDTQYF	TRBV6-2/TRBV6-3	TRBJ2-3
CSVVVRDGFQHF	TRBV29-1	TRBJ1-5
CASSGAGLEQFF	TRBV2	TRBJ2-1
CASSPAAGQLSGNTIYF	TRBV18	TRBJ1-3
CASSFGTGDSDTQYF	TRBV12-3/TRBV12-4	TRBJ2-3
CASSDSGTGAYEQYF	TRBV2	TRBJ2-7
CASSLAIGPNTEAFF	TRBV5-1	TRBJ1-1
CSATSGETYEQYF	TRBV29-1	TRBJ2-7
CASSVGPGQNTGELFF	TRBV9	TRBJ2-2
CSVEMRGRSSYEQYF	TRBV29-1	TRBJ2-7
CASSTRGLNTEAFF	TRBV9	TRBJ1-1
CASSQDPDSPDTQYF	TRBV4-2	TRBJ2-3
CSAQNPSGYNEQFF	TRBV20-1	TRBJ2-1
CASTSGKTRGGFDETQYF	TRBV5-1	TRBJ2-5
CASSLRRWAIHQPQHF	TRBV12-3/TRBV12-4	TRBJ1-5
CASSEGLSVYGYTF	TRBV2	TRBJ1-2
CASSSQGAGEKLFF	TRBV5-1	TRBJ1-4
CSASRGTGGINEQFF	TRBV20-1	TRBJ2-1
CATSRERAYEQYF	TRBV15	TRBJ2-7
CASRSRDNTEAFF	TRBV6-5	TRBJ1-1
CASSSRRGGRETQYF	TRBV5-1	TRBJ2-5
CASSQAIGPVLYGYTF	TRBV4-1	TRBJ1-2
CSVGGPGQVDGYTF	TRBV29-1	TRBJ1-2
CASSHSGGMSTDTQYF	TRBV4-1	TRBJ2-3
CASSFFLYPTSGRMNTGELFF	TRBV7-9	TRBJ2-2
CASSGEETQYF	TRBV5-1	TRBJ2-5
CASSEGRNTGELFF	TRBV2	TRBJ2-2
CASSFEGQGTDTQYF	TRBV12-3/TRBV12-4	TRBJ2-3
CASSPGHAGSTDTQYF	TRBV5-1	TRBJ2-3
CSANRGMNTEAFF	TRBV20-1	TRBJ1-1
CASSSGPGLAGGQETQYF	TRBV7-7	TRBJ2-5
CAISAPGLAGYNEQFF	TRBV10-3	TRBJ2-1